The entry below describes one T cell receptor beta chain. In the authors' workflow: Reference gene primer amplification gave estimated nucleated cell counts. Sequenced by immunoSEQ multiplex PCR; TCRdb stores in-frame clones only, minus some. V and J calls and clone size are given by that table; D and trimming were obtained from the DNA. The table records under 300,000 clones, roughly 89% of them present only once. The data were taken from a study of blood T cell repertoires in COVID-19. Across the whole study: The United States, Italy and Spain were the sources of the acute and convalescent COVID-19 samples. In each case, the material was cDNA or gDNA derived from T cells, B-cell-depleted T cells, or PBMCs.

Between the trimmed V and J ends, which lost 7 bases and 4 bases, there was a span of 19 bases. The germline V gene has CDR1 MDHEN and CDR2 SYDVKM. This CDR3 has 15 residues. The receptor comes from a woman aged 35 to 49 who had recovered from COVID-19. The chain is built from TRBV28 and TRBJ1-2; the D is unclear. The material sequenced was peripheral blood. CDR3 amino acids: CASTVQTATGYGYTF. As DNA, the CDR3 is TGTGCCAGCACCGTACAGACGGCTACTGGCTATGGCTACACCTTC.